This T cell receptor beta chain was identified in a study of blood T cell repertoires in COVID-19. Of note for this clone: The sample has other DNA sequences that encode this CDR3 too.

Repertoires were generated with immunoSEQ multiplex PCR, while TCRdb's copy carries only in-frame clones and drops some. The sample carries 250,000 to 300,000 clones, 70% to 90% recorded once. This TCR was recovered from a man aged 45-65 years with active or convalescent COVID-19. The sequenced sample consisted of peripheral blood.

CDR3 nucleotides: TGTGCCAGCAGAGGACTAGCGGGAGCCTACGAGCAGTACTTC. It specifies CASRGLAGAYEQYF. This chain links TRBV6-5 with TRBJ2-7, with 13 nucleotides matching TRBD2. The CDR3 is made up of 14 amino acids. Germline V CDR1 and CDR2: MNHEY, SVGAGI. Trimming at V came to 6 bases and at J to 2 bases, leaving 1 base not matched to a gene.